Each of the 18 T cell receptor beta chains below was sequenced from the same sample in a study of T cells in Graves' hyperthyroidism and ophthalmopathy. Researchers took RNA transcripts and amplified the TCR beta CDR3 regions from them. HTBI primers were the set used in a first-round RT-PCR of the TCR CDR3. TCRdb redid the calling of the multiplex PCR reads with MiXCR, one entry per CDR3 protein. The table lists about 580,000 distinct CDR3 sequences, 46% of them singletons. The material sequenced was peripheral blood or thyroid tissue (not recorded which). These receptors were taken from a woman younger than 30 with Graves' hyperthyroidism.

J is TRBJ2-7 and V is TRBV9; D unclear. CDR1 is SGDLS, CDR2 YYNGEE, per germline. V gave up 4 bases and J gave up 3 bases, with 14 bases separating them. CDR3 length equals 14 residues. For the CDR3, the DNA is TGTGCCAGCAGCTCCCGACCGGTCGGCTACGAGCAGTACTTC. Its translation is CASSSRPVGYEQYF.

The sample holds many counts of this clonotype. V usage is TRBV4-1 and J usage is TRBJ2-7, with TRBD2 matching over 7 bases. Germline-derived CDR1 and CDR2 are MGHRA and YSYEKL. V shed 1 base and J 0 bases; nucleotides not matched to a gene: 6. CDR3 length: 16 residues. The CDR3 region has the DNA TGCGCCAGCAGCCAAGGAACGGGAGGACCCTCCTACGAGCAGTACTTC. Its protein is CASSQGTGGPSYEQYF.

V gene TRBV7-2 combines with J gene TRBJ2-5, with 11 bases identical to TRBD2. The CDR3 is 13 residues long. CDR1 is SGHTA and CDR2 is FQGNSA in the germline V gene. The CDR3 sequence is CVSRLAGLETQYF. The CDR3 DNA reads as TGTGTTAGCAGACTAGCGGGATTGGAGACCCAGTACTTC.

In this sample, this clonotype turned up many times. The chain joins TRBV19 to TRBJ1-5; TRBD1 might be the D (6 bases). The CDR3 spans 14 residues. Trimming cost V 7 bases and J 7 bases, with 17 bases left between them. Germline V lookup: CDR1 LNHDA, CDR2 SQIVND (reference sequence). The CDR3 nucleotides read TGTGCCAGTATGGCCAGGGGATTTGGGCAGCCCCAGCATTTT. Translated: CASMARGFGQPQHF.

The chain combines TRBV3-1 with TRBJ1-1; maybe TRBD1 (6 bases). This CDR3 spans 18 amino acids. V lost 4 bases and J lost 2, with 23 bases in between. Germline CDR1 is LGHDT and CDR2 is YNNKEL (reference sequence). The CDR3 spells CASSLTGATGRVNTEAFF. The CDR3 DNA reads as TGTGCCAGCAGCCTCACCGGGGCAACAGGGCGAGTAAACACTGAAGCTTTCTTT.

This clonotype was seen ten or more times. The rearrangement joins TRBV4-1 to TRBJ1-4; D gene uncertain. The germline V gene has CDR1 MGHRA and CDR2 YSYEKL. This CDR3 is 13 amino acids long. Trimming pared 4 bases from V and 10 bases from J, leaving 13 bases between. The CDR3, as DNA: TGCGCCAGCAGCCTTATGCCAGAAATAAAACTGTTTTTT. Translated, it gives CASSLMPEIKLFF.

The rearrangement uses TRBV19 and TRBJ2-1; D unresolved. The CDR3 covers 15 residues. CDR1 is LNHDA, CDR2 SQIVND, per germline (reference sequence). Between the trimmed V and J ends, which lost 3 bases and 8 bases, there was a span of 17 bases. The CDR3 protein is CASSIAATYMYEQFF. The CDR3 bases are TGTGCCAGTAGTATCGCGGCTACTTACATGTATGAGCAGTTCTTC.

Many counts were recorded for this clonotype. The chain is built from TRBV7-9 and TRBJ1-5; D is unresolved. This CDR3 is 15 amino acids long. Trimming cost V 4 bases and J 2 bases, with 12 bases left between them. Germline V gene lookup returns CDR1 SEHNR and CDR2 FQNEAQ (reference sequence). The CDR3 DNA sequence: TGTGCCAGCAGCTCACACCTCCAGGGCAATCAGCCCCAGCATTTT. Its translation: CASSSHLQGNQPQHF.

The rearrangement uses TRBV24-1 and TRBJ2-7, with 7 bases identical to TRBD1. This CDR3 spans 14 amino acids. CDR1 is KGHDR and CDR2 is SFDVKD in the germline V gene. V lost 4 bases, J lost 6 bases, and 8 bases stayed unmatched. The CDR3 here is CATSDPGQVVEQYF. The CDR3 region has the DNA TGTGCCACCAGTGACCCCGGACAGGTGGTCGAGCAGTACTTC.

Turning to this clonotype: A junction boundary mismatches the germline segment, possibly from a read error. The J gene is TRBJ2-5, the V gene TRBV7-7, with D maybe TRBD1 (5 bases). Germline CDR1 SSHAT, CDR2 FNYEAQ (reference sequence). The CDR3 runs 14 residues. CDR3: CASSLRQIQETQYF. DNA of the CDR3: TGTGCTAGCAGCTTGAGACAGATCCAAGAGACCCAGTACTTC.

This clonotype occurred a few times. V and J are TRBV3-1 and TRBJ1-1; D is undetermined. Germline CDR1 reads LGHDT; CDR2 reads YNNKEL (reference sequence). The CDR3 has 16 residues. Trimming stripped 0 bases from V and 1 base from J, with 12 bases between. The CDR3 here is CASSQDGRTANTEAFF. The CDR3 DNA reads TGTGCCAGCAGCCAAGATGGCCGGACGGCGAACACTGAAGCTTTCTTT.

This clonotype was detected ten times or more. The rearrangement joins TRBV2 to TRBJ1-1; D is unresolved. The germline V gene has CDR1 SNHLY and CDR2 FYNNEI. This CDR3 contains 13 residues. V shed 9 bases and J shed 5 bases, with 16 bases lying between them. The CDR3 region is CARRVTPGTEAFF. CDR3 in DNA: TGTGCCAGGAGGGTCACCCCCGGGACTGAAGCTTTCTTT.

V gene TRBV29-1 combines with J gene TRBJ2-5, with D perhaps matching TRBD1 or TRBD2 (5 bases each). CDR1 and CDR2 from the germline V gene are SQVTM and ANQGSEA. The germline V and J ends were trimmed by 6 bases and 1 base, with 15 bases remaining between them. The CDR3 is 14 amino acids. CDR3 protein: CSVTDPGTQETQYF. The CDR3, as DNA: TGCAGCGTCACTGACCCGGGGACCCAAGAGACCCAGTACTTC.

This clonotype was detected many times. This chain uses TRBV2 with TRBJ2-7; D remains unclear. V lost 6 bases to trimming and J lost 8 bases, with 11 bases between them. The CDR3 contains 11 residues. The germline gives CDR1 SNHLY, CDR2 FYNNEI. CDR3 DNA: TGTGCCAGCAGCAACCTTGACCAGCAGTACTTC. Amino acids: CASSNLDQQYF.

This chain connects TRBV29-1 to TRBJ2-3; D is unclear. CDR3 size: 12 residues. Deletions cut 6 bases from V and 1 base from J, with 8 bases between. Germline lookup yields CDR1 SQVTM and CDR2 ANQGSEA. The CDR3 sequence: CSVLGRTDTQYF. CDR3 nucleotide sequence: TGCAGCGTCCTGGGCCGCACAGATACGCAGTATTTT.

This clonotype has just a few counts. The chain links TRBV5-4 to TRBJ2-7, with 7 bases lining up with TRBD1. The ends lost 9 bases at V and 0 bases at J; junction bases unmatched: 3. The length of the CDR3 is 12 residues. Germline-derived CDR1 and CDR2 are SGHNT and YYREEE (reference sequence). The CDR3 bases are TGTGCCATGACAGGGCCCTCCTACGAGCAGTACTTC. The encoded protein is CAMTGPSYEQYF.

The chain joins TRBV15 to TRBJ1-4, with 7 bases that match TRBD1. Germline V gene lookup returns CDR1 LNHNV and CDR2 YYDKDF (reference sequence). The ends lost 1 base at V and 2 bases at J; junction bases unmatched: 4. This CDR3 is 16 amino acids long. The CDR3 loop reads CATSRAGRGTNEKLFF. The CDR3 DNA sequence: TGTGCCACCAGCAGAGCCGGCAGGGGGACTAATGAAAAACTGTTTTTT.

With regard to this clonotype: Possible read error: a much larger clone is one base away. In DNA, the CDR3 is TGTGTCAGCAGCACCCGACTCGGGGGGGGTACCGGGGAGCTGTTTTTT. Its protein product is CVSSTRLGGGTGELFF. The rearrangement joins TRBV9 to TRBJ2-2, with TRBD2 matching over 8 bases. The CDR3 contains 16 residues. From germline, CDR1 is SGDLS and CDR2 YYNGEE. Supplemented by reference TRBV9 and TRBJ2-2, the full variable domain reads DSGVTQTPKHLITATGQRVTLRCSPRSGDLSVYWYQQSLDQGLQFLIQYYNGEERAKGNILERFSAQQFPDLHSELNLSSLELGDSALYFCVSSTRLGGGTGELFFGEGSRLTVL.